Given below is one TCR beta chain in context. Its matching antigen is unknown. The sample is drawn from a study of siplizumab effects on memory and regulatory T cells. The CDR3 consists of 12 residues. Germline assignment: CDR1 SQVTM and CDR2 ANQGSEA. The V gene lost 6 bases and the J gene lost 5 bases, with 13 bases spanning the gap. Study-wide points: Proliferating siplizumab-culture Tregs lacked confirmation of suppressive function. A naive or memory phenotype could not be assigned to roughly 75-97% of the proliferating CD4+ or CD8+ clones. Reactions containing siplizumab showed mappable alloreactive CD4+ clones averaging 68.8% Treg-derived, versus 25% to 30% in controls.

Around 94,000 TCR templates underwent assay in each sample. Method: immunoSEQ multiplex PCR; TCRdb's copy keeps in-frame clones and lacks some. The sample shows about 100,000 clones, about 90% of them seen only once. The sequenced sample was CD4+ T cells sorted from blood. The clonotype comes from a human donor in good health. The chain is built from TRBV29-1 and TRBJ1-1; no clear D gene. The CDR3 nucleotides are TGCAGCGTGGTAAGGGCGGGTACTGAAGCTTTCTTT. Translating it yields CSVVRAGTEAFF.